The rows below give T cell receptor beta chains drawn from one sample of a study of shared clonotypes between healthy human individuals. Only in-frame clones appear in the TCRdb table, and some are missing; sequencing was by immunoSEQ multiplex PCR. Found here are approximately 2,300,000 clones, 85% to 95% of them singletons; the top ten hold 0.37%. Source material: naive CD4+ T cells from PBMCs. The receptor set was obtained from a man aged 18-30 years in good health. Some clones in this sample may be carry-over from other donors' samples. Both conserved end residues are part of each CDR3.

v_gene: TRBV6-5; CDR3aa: CATQSPGVNTEAFF
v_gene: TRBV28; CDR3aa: CASSRPGRGSPYNEQFF
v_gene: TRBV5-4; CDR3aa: CASSRPGLESPDTQYF
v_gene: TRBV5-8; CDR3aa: CASSLRTDTGELFF
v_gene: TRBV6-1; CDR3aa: CASSDTGFNQPQHF
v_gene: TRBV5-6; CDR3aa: CASSFRLAGANEQFF
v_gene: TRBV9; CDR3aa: CASSVDGTSKNIQYF
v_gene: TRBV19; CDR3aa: CASSPRDRGRSYEQYF
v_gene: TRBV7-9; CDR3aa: CASSLIGSGGYNEQFF
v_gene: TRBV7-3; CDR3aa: CASSSQGQGETQYF
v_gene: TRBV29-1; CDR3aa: CSVADGFTNIQYF
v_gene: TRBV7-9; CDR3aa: CASSLTSGELFF
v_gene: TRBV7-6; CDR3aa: CASSLGEGRTQYF
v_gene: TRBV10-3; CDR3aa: CAISESKDEQYF
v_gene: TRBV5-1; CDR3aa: CASSLLGGTEAFF
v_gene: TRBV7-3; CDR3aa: CASSPGTLETQYF
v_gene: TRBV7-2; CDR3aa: CASSFYQETQYF
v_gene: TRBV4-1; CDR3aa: CASSQGLARSSYNEQFF
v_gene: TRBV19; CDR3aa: CASSTLGQLDQPQHF
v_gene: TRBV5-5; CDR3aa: CASTSTGTASYEQYF
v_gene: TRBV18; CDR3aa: CASSPRATPENEQFF
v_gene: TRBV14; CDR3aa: CASSQRQGYTGELFF
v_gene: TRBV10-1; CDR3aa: CASTLYQGPSEAFF
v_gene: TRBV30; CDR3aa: CAWSRAADTQYF
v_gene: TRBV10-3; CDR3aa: CAISDPDSRTEAFF
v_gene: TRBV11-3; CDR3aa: CASRRGDTGELFF
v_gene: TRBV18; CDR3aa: CASSPRPSGGAGEKLFF
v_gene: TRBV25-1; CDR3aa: CASSEIGVGYGYTF
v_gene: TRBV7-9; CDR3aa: CASSSGTGDEKLFF
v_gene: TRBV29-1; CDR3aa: CSVEVSGSTDTQYF